A selection of T cell receptor beta chains follows, all from one sample in a study of T cells in Graves' hyperthyroidism and ophthalmopathy. TCRdb analysed the multiplex PCR reads with MiXCR anew, one entry per CDR3 protein. The sample gives 600,000 to 700,000 distinct CDR3 sequences, about 15% of which show up once; about 4% is in the top ten. Sequencing used blood. Receptors were obtained from a middle-aged woman with Graves' ophthalmopathy. Each CDR3 is given with its conserved first and last residue. A D gene is named only where the DNA matches it firmly. Some rows mark clone size as missing; the rest say once, few, many or name a class of expanded clone.

j_gene	v_gene	abundance	d_gene	CDR3nt	CDR3aa
TRBJ2-1	TRBV7-9	few	TRBD2	TGTGCCAGCAGCGAACGACTAGCGGGAGAGAATGAGCAGTTCTTC	CASSERLAGENEQFF
TRBJ2-3	TRBV11-1	many	NA	TGTGCCAGCAGCTTGGGACCGATCACAGATACGCAGTATTTT	CASSLGPITDTQYF
TRBJ2-2	TRBV11-2	NA	NA	TGTGCCAGCAGCTTAGTACAGACCGGGGAGCTGTTTTTT	CASSLVQTGELFF
TRBJ1-1	TRBV28	many	NA	TGTGCCAGCAGTTTAGGGCAGGGAATGGACACTGAAGCTTTCTTT	CASSLGQGMDTEAFF
TRBJ2-7	TRBV28	many	NA	TGTGCCAGCAATAACGGACCCTACGAGCAGTACTTC	CASNNGPYEQYF
TRBJ2-7	TRBV29-1	many	TRBD2	TGCAGCGTTGGTCTAGCGGGAGAGGCTGGCCACGAGCAGTACTTC	CSVGLAGEAGHEQYF
TRBJ1-2	TRBV7-9	many	TRBD1	TGTGCCAGCAGTTCAAACCGGGACAGGGAGGACACCTTC	CASSSNRDREDTF
TRBJ1-2	TRBV6-5	many	NA	TGTGCCAGCAGTTCTCCTCGACAGAACTATGGCTACACCTTC	CASSSPRQNYGYTF
TRBJ2-7	TRBV20-1	many	TRBD1	TGCAGTGCTAGAGGGACAGGCACCTACGAGCAGTACTTC	CSARGTGTYEQYF
TRBJ2-7	TRBV10-3	few	TRBD2	TGTGCCATCAGTGAAGGACTAGTCTACGAGCAGTACTTC	CAISEGLVYEQYF
TRBJ1-1	TRBV20-1	many	NA	TGCAGTGCGTATAGCGGGGGAACGGGTGAAGCTTTCTTT	CSAYSGGTGEAFF
TRBJ2-2	TRBV19	many	NA	TGTGCCATCGGGGGGCGGAGCGCGAACACCGGGGAGCTGTTTTTT	CAIGGRSANTGELFF
TRBJ1-2	TRBV20-1	many	NA	TGCAGTGCTAGAGTTGGAGCGGGCGGCTACACCTTC	CSARVGAGGYTF
TRBJ2-7	TRBV18	NA	NA	TGTGCCAGCTCACCACCAGCGCGGCGGGGACCCTACGAGCAGTACTTC	CASSPPARRGPYEQYF
TRBJ2-2	TRBV7-2	few	NA	TGTGCCAGCAGCTCCTATCAGCGCGGGGAGCTGTTTTTT	CASSSYQRGELFF
TRBJ2-7	TRBV29-1	few	TRBD1	TGCAGCGCCCAACGAGACAGGGCGACGCACGAGCAGTACTTC	CSAQRDRATHEQYF
TRBJ1-2	TRBV4-3	few	NA	TGCGCCAGCAGCCAAGACGGGGTCCTCGGTGATGGCTACACCTTC	CASSQDGVLGDGYTF
TRBJ2-5	TRBV11-1	NA	TRBD2	TGTGCCAGCAGCAACCCAACCGGGACTAGCGGGACGGGAGAGACCCAGTACTTC	CASSNPTGTSGTGETQYF
TRBJ1-2	TRBV28	many	TRBD1	TGTGCCAGCAGTTCCCCCGACAGGGCGATCATCTATGGCTACACCTTC	CASSSPDRAIIYGYTF
TRBJ2-7	TRBV20-1	NA	TRBD2	TGCAGTGCTCTCCCGACTAGCGGGAACTCCTACGAGCAGTACTTC	CSALPTSGNSYEQYF
TRBJ1-5	TRBV28	many	NA	TGTGCCAGCAACAGGGCCAACGGTCAGCCCCAGCATTTT	CASNRANGQPQHF
TRBJ2-5	TRBV20-1	many	NA	TGCAGTGCTAGTAGTTGGGAGACCCAGTACTTC	CSASSWETQYF
TRBJ1-1	TRBV19	many	NA	TGTGCCAGTAGTATTTTTTCCGACAGAAACACTGAAGCTTTCTTT	CASSIFSDRNTEAFF
TRBJ2-5	TRBV7-8	many	NA	TGTGCCAGCAGCCTGTCCGTCCAAGAGACCCAGCACTTC	CASSLSVQETQHF
TRBJ2-7	TRBV27	many	TRBD2	TGTGCCAGCAGTTCCCGACTAGCGGGGAACCCCTACGAGCAGTACTTC	CASSSRLAGNPYEQYF
TRBJ2-3	TRBV6-1	few	NA	TGTGCCAGCAGTGGATCCTACACAGATACGCAGTATTTT	CASSGSYTDTQYF
TRBJ1-2	TRBV11-2	many	NA	TGTGCCAGCAGCTTAGTCGGCACCACCTATGGCTACACCTTC	CASSLVGTTYGYTF
TRBJ2-5	TRBV9	NA	TRBD1	TGTGCCAGCAGCGTAGAGGGTGGACAGGGGGTAGAGACCCAGTACTTC	CASSVEGGQGVETQYF
TRBJ1-5	TRBV6-2/TRBV6-3	NA	TRBD1	TGTGCCAGCAGCTGGGGGACAGGGGGCACTAGCAATCAGCCCCAGCATTTT	CASSWGTGGTSNQPQHF
TRBJ1-5	TRBV7-9	many	TRBD1	TGTGCCAGCAGCCACGACTCGCAGGGGGGGACCCAGCATTTT	CASSHDSQGGTQHF
TRBJ1-1	TRBV7-9	NA	NA	TGTGCCAGCAGCCTGCCCACCGGTCTGGGAGCTTTCTTT	CASSLPTGLGAFF
TRBJ2-7	TRBV20-1	many	TRBD2	TGCAGTGCTGAGACTAGCGGGAACCACGAGCAGTACTTC	CSAETSGNHEQYF
TRBJ2-5	TRBV20-1	many	TRBD2	TGCAGTGCTGAATTCACTCGTATCCGGACTAGCAGGATGTACGCAGAGACCCAGTACTTC	CSAEFTRIRTSRMYAETQYF
TRBJ1-1	TRBV7-3	many	TRBD1	TGTGCCAGCAGCCGCGACAGGGGCACTGAAGCTTTCTTT	CASSRDRGTEAFF
TRBJ1-1	TRBV20-1	many	NA	TGCAGTGCAGCGGACAGAATGAACACTGAAGCTTTCTTT	CSAADRMNTEAFF
TRBJ2-5	TRBV7-2	NA	NA	TGTGCCAGCATCGAAACCTCAGGGTTAGGAGAGACCCAGTACTTC	CASIETSGLGETQYF
TRBJ2-7	TRBV9	many	TRBD2	TGTGCCAAAAGGACTAGCGGGAGCGCCTACGAGCAGTACTTC	CAKRTSGSAYEQYF
TRBJ1-1	TRBV15	many	NA	TGTGCCACCAGCCCGACAGTGAACACTGAAGCTTTCTTT	CATSPTVNTEAFF
TRBJ2-5	TRBV5-1	NA	NA	TGCGCCAGCAGCACGGGGCGGAGGGACAACCAGTACTTC	CASSTGRRDNQYF
TRBJ2-7	TRBV6-2/TRBV6-3	many	NA	TGTGCCAGCAGTTTCCTGGGCCTCTACGAGCAGTACTTC	CASSFLGLYEQYF
TRBJ1-2	TRBV7-6	NA	NA	TGTGCCAGCAGCTGCCTCTATAACTATGGCTACACCTTC	CASSCLYNYGYTF
TRBJ1-2	TRBV28	many	TRBD1	TGTGCCAGCAGCCCCGGGACAGGGTCCTATGGCTGCACCTTC	CASSPGTGSYGCTF
TRBJ2-5	TRBV5-5	many	TRBD2	TGTGCCAGCAGCTCGGGACTAGGCCAAGAGACCCAGTACTTC	CASSSGLGQETQYF
TRBJ2-2	TRBV2	once	NA	TGTGCCAGCACCCCGGGACAAATCATCGGGGAGCTGTTTTTT	CASTPGQIIGELFF
TRBJ1-5	TRBV6-1	NA	NA	TGTGCCAGCAGTCGGAGTAGCCATAGCAATCAGCCCCAGCATTTT	CASSRSSHSNQPQHF
TRBJ2-7	TRBV28	many	NA	TGTGCCAGCACCGAATTAGTTGGCGAGCAGTACTTC	CASTELVGEQYF
TRBJ2-7	TRBV6-1	few	NA	TGTGCCAGCAGTGAATCCCCCCACATCTCCTACGAGCAGTACTTC	CASSESPHISYEQYF
TRBJ2-2	TRBV2	many	NA	TGTGCCAGCAGTGTTTCTTACACCGGGGAGCTGTTTTTT	CASSVSYTGELFF
TRBJ2-2	TRBV27	many	NA	TGTGCCAGCAGTTTACGAGTTTATCCCGGCAGCACCTTCGCGAACACCGGGGAGCTGTTTTTT	CASSLRVYPGSTFANTGELFF
TRBJ2-2	TRBV7-2	many	TRBD2	TGTGCCAGCAGCTTAGCACTAGCGGGAGGGGCCGGGGAGCTGTTTTTT	CASSLALAGGAGELFF
TRBJ2-6	TRBV7-3	many	TRBD2	TGTGCCAGCAGCAATCCGGGACTACTAGGCTCTGGGGCCAACGTCCTGACTTTC	CASSNPGLLGSGANVLTF
TRBJ2-5	TRBV14	many	NA	TGTGCCAGCAGCCAATATTCGACAGAGACCCAGTACTTC	CASSQYSTETQYF
TRBJ1-2	TRBV12-3/TRBV12-4	NA	TRBD1	TGTGCCAGCAGTCAGGGACAGCTCGAGGGCTACACCTTC	CASSQGQLEGYTF
TRBJ2-7	TRBV28	many	NA	TGTGCCAGCAGTCCCCACGGTGGGCATCGAGTAAACAGCTACGAGCAGTACTTC	CASSPHGGHRVNSYEQYF
TRBJ2-3	TRBV12-5	few	TRBD2	TGTGCTAGTGGTTCACTAGCGGGAGCAGGCACAGATACGCAGTATTTT	CASGSLAGAGTDTQYF
TRBJ2-5	TRBV7-3	few	TRBD2	TGTGCCAGCAGCTTTAGCGGGAGGGTAGAGACCCAGTACTTC	CASSFSGRVETQYF
TRBJ1-1	TRBV6-2/TRBV6-3	many	NA	TGTGCCAGCAGTTACCGGACCGAAACTGAAGCTTTCTTT	CASSYRTETEAFF